Listed below are T cell receptor beta chains from one sample, sequenced in a study of long-term antiretroviral therapy in people with HIV. Some clones are missing from TCRdb's copy, which holds only in-frame ones; the method was immunoSEQ multiplex PCR. The data show tens of thousands of clones, with around 93% seen just once and 3% to 4% held by the top ten. This specimen consisted of unsorted PBMCs, obtained 5.3 years after starting antiretroviral therapy. The receptors here all came from a middle-aged man with HIV. The CDR3 runs from the conserved cysteine through the conserved F or W. D genes are given only for firm matches. A row's size may be missing; if present it is once, few, many or a size class.

j_gene,v_gene,abundance,d_gene,CDR3aa,CDR3nt
TRBJ1-3,TRBV6-5,.,.,CASSYSIGAGNTIYF,TGTGCCAGCAGTTACTCGATAGGGGCTGGAAACACCATATATTTT
TRBJ2-3,TRBV28,.,TRBD2,CASSSGLAGVTDTQYF,TGTGCCAGCAGCTCCGGGCTAGCGGGAGTCACAGATACGCAGTATTTT
TRBJ1-5,TRBV5-4,.,TRBD1,CASSGDRGQPQHF,TGTGCCAGCAGCGGGGACAGGGGTCAGCCCCAGCATTTT
TRBJ2-3,TRBV7-2,.,.,CASSLGGRDTDTQYF,TGTGCCAGCAGCTTAGGAGGCAGGGACACAGATACGCAGTATTTT
TRBJ2-1,TRBV6-6,.,TRBD1,CASSPGTESYNEQFF,TGTGCCAGCAGCCCCGGGACAGAAAGCTACAATGAGCAGTTCTTC
TRBJ2-7,TRBV5-5,.,.,CASSLESWPTYEQYF,TGTGCCAGCAGCTTGGAATCGTGGCCAACCTACGAGCAGTACTTC
TRBJ1-5,TRBV19,.,.,CASSIGSRESSNQPQHF,TGTGCCAGTAGTATAGGATCCAGGGAAAGTTCAAATCAGCCCCAGCATTTT
TRBJ2-3,TRBV11-3,.,.,CASSLQGSRDTQYF,TGTGCCAGCAGCTTGCAGGGATCGAGAGATACGCAGTATTTT
TRBJ1-5,TRBV4-3,.,.,CASSQVRQGNQPQHF,TGCGCCAGCAGCCAAGTTCGCCAGGGCAATCAGCCCCAGCATTTT
TRBJ2-2,TRBV29-1,.,TRBD1,CSVEKRGTGSEELFF,TGCAGCGTTGAAAAGAGAGGGACAGGGAGTGAGGAGCTGTTTTTT
TRBJ2-1,TRBV6-6,.,TRBD2,CASDRLAGGGSEQFF,TGTGCCAGCGACCGACTAGCGGGGGGTGGTAGTGAGCAGTTCTTC
TRBJ2-1,TRBV6-1,.,.,CASRGGQRSNEQFF,TGTGCCAGCAGGGGGGGACAGAGAAGCAATGAGCAGTTCTTC
TRBJ1-6,TRBV18,.,.,CASSPDRNSPLHF,TGTGCCAGCTCACCCGACAGGAATTCACCCCTCCACTTT
TRBJ2-7,TRBV7-9,.,.,CASSFGDRLTYEQYF,TGTGCCAGCAGCTTCGGAGACAGACTTACCTACGAGCAGTACTTC
TRBJ2-3,TRBV5-8,.,TRBD2,CASSSGLAIQRPDTQYF,TGTGCCAGCAGCTCCGGACTAGCGATTCAACGACCAGATACGCAGTATTTT
TRBJ2-1,TRBV7-8,.,TRBD2,CASSESGLRAREQFF,TGTGCCAGCAGCGAGTCGGGACTACGGGCCAGAGAGCAGTTCTTC
TRBJ1-2,TRBV9,.,TRBD1,CASSLGQDANYGYTF,TGTGCCAGCAGCCTCGGACAGGACGCTAACTATGGTTACACCTTC
TRBJ2-3,TRBV10-3,.,.,CAIRGGQGTDTQYF,TGTGCCATCAGGGGGGGGCAGGGCACAGATACGCAGTATTTT
TRBJ2-2,TRBV15,.,TRBD2,CATSSDRGDPPNTGELFF,TGTGCCACCAGCAGCGACCGGGGGGATCCGCCGAACACCGGGGAGCTGTTTTTT
TRBJ1-6,TRBV21-1,.,.,CASSKPRQATRSYNSPLHF,TGTGCCAGCAGCAAACCGAGACAGGCGACCAGATCCTATAATTCACCCCTCCACTTT
TRBJ1-1,TRBV6-6,.,TRBD1,CASRTRDRIAFF,TGTGCCAGCAGGACCAGGGACAGGATAGCTTTCTTT
TRBJ2-2,TRBV30,once,.,CAWGTGMNTGELFF,TGTGCCTGGGGTACAGGGATGAACACCGGGGAGCTGTTTTTT
TRBJ1-5,TRBV15,.,.,CATSRDDEPQHF,TGTGCCACCAGCAGAGATGATGAGCCCCAGCATTTT
TRBJ1-1,TRBV5-1,.,TRBD1,CASSLGDRDRGTEAFF,TGCGCCAGCAGCTTAGGAGACCGGGACAGGGGCACTGAAGCTTTCTTT
TRBJ2-3,TRBV5-6,.,.,CASSLAGGFTDTQYF,TGTGCCAGCAGCTTGGCGGGCGGTTTCACAGATACGCAGTATTTT
TRBJ2-2,TRBV19,.,TRBD2,CATQTSGRSNTGELFF,TGTGCCACCCAGACTAGCGGAAGATCGAACACCGGGGAGCTGTTTTTT
TRBJ2-7,TRBV5-1,.,.,CASSVTGRSYEQYF,TGCGCCAGCAGCGTAACAGGCCGCTCCTACGAGCAGTACTTC
TRBJ2-1,TRBV5-5,.,TRBD2,CASSPGLAGVGNEQFF,TGTGCCAGCAGCCCCGGACTAGCGGGGGTAGGTAATGAGCAGTTCTTC
TRBJ2-2,TRBV7-6,few,.,CASSGRGTLGELFF,TGTGCCAGCAGCGGCAGGGGTACACTCGGGGAGCTGTTTTTT
TRBJ1-2,TRBV7-9,.,.,CASSQQALGYTF,TGTGCCAGCAGCCAACAGGCCCTAGGCTACACCTTC
TRBJ1-2,TRBV5-5,once,.,CASSLSAYGYTF,TGTGCCAGCAGCTTGTCCGCCTATGGCTACACCTTC
TRBJ1-5,TRBV10-2,.,TRBD1,CASSERDRGTQHF,TGCGCCAGCAGTGAAAGGGACAGGGGGACCCAGCATTTT
TRBJ2-1,TRBV5-6,.,.,CASHGQSSYNEQFF,TGTGCCAGCCACGGACAAAGCTCCTACAATGAGCAGTTCTTC
TRBJ1-2,TRBV18,.,.,CASSPNDGRSAGYTF,TGTGCCAGCTCACCAAATGATGGACGTTCGGCTGGCTACACCTTC
TRBJ1-1,TRBV7-2,.,TRBD1,CASSLTGPPRTEAFF,TGTGCCAGCAGCTTGACAGGGCCCCCTCGCACTGAAGCTTTCTTT
TRBJ1-1,TRBV6-1,.,.,CASTLGRLRNTEAFF,TGTGCCAGCACCCTCGGGAGACTTAGGAACACTGAAGCTTTCTTT
TRBJ2-1,TRBV2,.,.,CASSYTRGDNEQFF,TGTGCCAGCTCTTATACCAGGGGAGACAATGAGCAGTTCTTC
TRBJ2-7,TRBV5-1,.,.,CASSLGEGEEQYF,TGCGCCAGCAGCTTGGGAGAAGGCGAGGAGCAGTACTTC
TRBJ2-7,TRBV28,.,.,CASTVRGSYEQYF,TGTGCCAGCACCGTGAGGGGCTCCTACGAGCAGTACTTC
TRBJ2-6,TRBV2,.,.,CASSGGGGKTSGANVLTF,TGTGCCAGCAGTGGAGGGGGGGGAAAAACCTCTGGGGCCAACGTCCTGACTTTC
TRBJ1-4,TRBV6-1,.,.,CASSARVGLATNEKLFF,TGTGCCAGCAGTGCGAGAGTAGGACTTGCAACTAATGAAAAACTGTTTTTT
TRBJ1-2,TRBV19,.,TRBD1,CASSTPDRGSYGYTF,TGTGCCAGTAGCACCCCCGACAGGGGCAGCTATGGCTACACCTTC
TRBJ2-1,TRBV9,.,TRBD1,CASRGTGRNEQFF,TGTGCCAGCAGGGGGACAGGGCGGAATGAGCAGTTCTTC
TRBJ2-7,TRBV9,.,TRBD1,CASSVEGQATYEQYF,TGTGCCAGCAGCGTAGAGGGACAGGCAACCTACGAGCAGTACTTC
TRBJ2-1,TRBV7-6,.,TRBD2,CASSLGPWGGGAYNEQFF,TGTGCCAGCAGCTTAGGACCCTGGGGCGGGGGGGCCTACAATGAGCAGTTCTTC
TRBJ1-3,TRBV6-1,.,.,CASSDSPYFGNTIYF,TGTGCCAGCAGTGATTCACCTTACTTCGGAAACACCATATATTTT
TRBJ1-1,TRBV30,.,TRBD1,CAWSYETGSNTEAFF,TGTGCCTGGAGCTATGAGACAGGGTCGAACACTGAAGCTTTCTTT
TRBJ1-5,TRBV10-1,.,TRBD1,CASSEGTGNPNLVHQPQHF,TGCGCCAGCAGTGAGGGGACAGGGAATCCGAACCTGGTGCATCAGCCCCAGCATTTT
TRBJ2-1,TRBV25-1,.,.,CASSVPGPNEQFF,TGTGCCAGCAGTGTCCCAGGGCCAAATGAGCAGTTCTTC
TRBJ1-2,TRBV13,.,TRBD1,CASSPGTGAYGYTF,TGTGCCAGCAGCCCCGGGACAGGGGCTTATGGCTACACCTTC
TRBJ1-6,TRBV7-9,.,TRBD1,CASSPGQGGSPLHF,TGTGCCAGCAGCCCAGGACAGGGGGGTTCACCCCTCCACTTT
TRBJ2-7,TRBV4-1,.,.,CASSQDHSSYEQYF,TGCGCCAGCAGCCAAGATCACAGCTCCTACGAGCAGTACTTC
TRBJ1-5,TRBV6-4,.,.,CASLGGSVLSNQPQHF,TGTGCCAGCCTCGGGGGGTCGGTACTTAGCAATCAGCCCCAGCATTTT